A single sample is the source of the 24 T cell receptor beta chains below, sequenced in a study of T cell repertoires in cytomegalovirus infection. TCRdb passed the reads through MiXCR, listing each CDR3 protein once. The table has about 490,000 distinct CDR3 sequences, more than 15% seen once; the top ten hold roughly a quarter. The sample taken for sequencing was CD8+ T cells from PBMCs. The receptor source for this set is a human donor in good health (CMV status not recorded). Some clones in this sample may be carry-over from other donors' samples.

The sample holds many counts of this clonotype. CDR3 DNA: TGTGCCAGCAGCCAGCCAGCGGGGGGGCTTGAGCAGTACTTC. This encodes CASSQPAGGLEQYF. The V and J genes are TRBV7-6 and TRBJ2-7, with 10 bases fitting TRBD2. The CDR3 spans 14 residues. With V trimmed by 5 bases and J by 7 bases, 8 bases remained unmatched. Germline CDR1 reads SGHVS; CDR2 reads FNYEAQ.

This clonotype was recorded at least ten times. The chain uses TRBV4-1 and TRBJ2-1; weak D call: TRBD2 (5 bases). The length of the CDR3 is 15 residues. Looked up from germline, CDR1 is MGHRA and CDR2 is YSYEKL. With 1 base removed from V and 0 bases from J, the gap between germline ends came to 7 bases. CDR3 region: CASSQGESSYNEQFF. In DNA, the CDR3 is TGCGCCAGCAGCCAAGGGGAGAGCTCCTACAATGAGCAGTTCTTC.

This clonotype was detected ten times or more. V gene TRBV12-3 or TRBV12-4 combines with J gene TRBJ2-3, with 13 bases lining up with TRBD2. The trim removed 5 bases at V and 3 bases at J, leaving 5 bases unmatched. CDR3 length: 16 amino acids. The CDR3 spells CASSGTSGALTDTQYF. CDR3 nucleotides: TGTGCCAGCAGTGGGACTAGCGGGGCCCTAACAGATACGCAGTATTTT.

This clonotype has at least ten counts. This chain uses TRBV7-6 with TRBJ2-2; TRBD2 agrees at 9 bases. CDR1 SGHVS and CDR2 FNYEAQ come from the germline V gene. V dropped 5 bases and J dropped 4; count of bases not matched to a gene: 11. This CDR3 is built from 17 residues. The CDR3 sequence: CASSAPLAGRATGELFF. The CDR3 DNA sequence: TGTGCCAGCAGCGCCCCCCTAGCGGGGAGGGCCACCGGGGAGCTGTTTTTT.

The genes are TRBV15 and TRBJ2-2; 8 bases line up with TRBD1. The germline V gene has CDR1 LNHNV and CDR2 YYDKDF (reference sequence). This CDR3 is 17 amino acids long. The ends lost 3 bases at V and 5 bases at J; junction bases unmatched: 11. CDR3 in DNA: TGTGCCACCAGCAGGCCTGACAGGGGCGGTAGTACCGGGGAGCTGTTTTTT. Translation: CATSRPDRGGSTGELFF.

Comment on this clonotype: A read error may produce the germline difference seen at one junction end. This chain uses TRBV4-1 with TRBJ1-2, with D uncertain. This CDR3 region has 14 residues. Germline CDR1 is MGHRA and CDR2 is YSYEKL. The DNA of the CDR3 is TGTGCCAGCAGCCCTTTGGCAGACCTCTATGGCTACACCTTC. Protein sequence: CASSPLADLYGYTF.

In its sample, this clonotype was seen many times. This chain uses TRBV7-6 with TRBJ1-1, with D maybe TRBD1 (6 bases). V dropped 5 bases and J dropped 5 bases, with 15 bases sitting between them. This CDR3 has 14 amino acids. Looked up from germline, CDR1 is SGHVS and CDR2 is FNYEAQ. CDR3 loop: CASSPKPQGTEAFF. CDR3 sequence (DNA): TGTGCCAGCAGCCCTAAACCCCAGGGGACTGAAGCTTTCTTT.

In this sample, this clonotype turned up many times. The V call is TRBV6-5, the J call TRBJ2-1; TRBD2 matches at 7 bases. CDR1 is MNHEY, CDR2 SVGAGI, per germline. The CDR3 is 17 amino acids. After removal of 6 bases from V and 3 bases from J, the junction contained 14 bases not matched to a gene. CDR3 nucleotide sequence: TGTGCCAGCAGCTCCCCTCGACAGCGGGGCGTCTACAATGAGCAGTTCTTC. Its translation is CASSSPRQRGVYNEQFF.

This clonotype showed up just a few times. The chain is built from TRBV7-3 and TRBJ1-2, with a possible D match to TRBD1 (5 bases). The length of the CDR3 is 16 residues. With 2 bases removed from V and 3 bases from J, the gap between germline ends came to 16 bases. Per germline, CDR1 SGHTA and CDR2 FQGTGA. CDR3 protein: CASSLEVDSEYYGYTF. The CDR3 DNA reads TGTGCCAGCAGCTTAGAGGTAGACAGTGAGTACTATGGCTACACCTTC.

The V and J genes are TRBV20-1 and TRBJ1-4; 7 nucleotides match TRBD1. CDR1 and CDR2 (germline): DFQATT, SNEGSKA (reference sequence). Trimming removed 6 bases from V and 1 base from J; junction bases left unmatched: 11. There are 16 residues in the CDR3. CDR3 DNA sequence: TGCAGTGCCGGCCCACAGGGGACTGGAACTAATGAAAAACTGTTTTTT. Translated: CSAGPQGTGTNEKLFF.

A few counts support this clonotype. The rearrangement links TRBV28 to TRBJ2-7; 10 bases align to TRBD1. Germline trimming cut 5 bases from V and 0 bases from J; bases unmatched to any gene: 7. Germline V lookup: CDR1 MDHEN, CDR2 SYDVKM. The CDR3 contains 16 residues. The CDR3 sequence: CASSPTGGLLSYEQYF. The CDR3 region has the DNA TGTGCCAGCAGTCCGACAGGGGGCCTCCTCTCCTACGAGCAGTACTTC.

The V gene is TRBV12-3 or TRBV12-4, the J gene TRBJ2-1; the D gene is possibly TRBD2 (6 bases). This CDR3 comprises 16 residues. Trimming pared 6 bases from V and 0 bases from J, leaving 15 bases between. CDR3 residues: CASRGPAGSSYNEQFF. DNA for the CDR3: TGTGCCAGCAGGGGCCCAGCGGGTAGCTCCTACAATGAGCAGTTCTTC.

This clonotype was counted only a few times. The chain has TRBV25-1 and TRBJ2-1; no definite D call. Germline lookup yields CDR1 MGHDK and CDR2 SYGVNS. V dropped 2 bases and J dropped 9 bases, with 8 bases sitting between them. This CDR3 spans 12 amino acids. CDR3 sequence reads: CASSETRSEQFF. The CDR3 coding sequence is TGTGCCAGCAGTGAAACCAGGTCTGAGCAGTTCTTC. Combining the CDR3 with reference TRBV25-1 and TRBJ2-1 gives the whole variable domain EADIYQTPRYLVIGTGKKITLECSQTMGHDKMYWYQQDPGMELHLIHYSYGVNSTEKGDLSSESTVSRIRTEHFPLTLESARPSHTSQYLCASSETRSEQFFGPGTRLTVL.

The chain uses TRBV5-4 and TRBJ2-7, with 12 bases fitting TRBD1. The CDR3 is 16 amino acids. The germline CDR1 and CDR2 sequences are SGHNT and YYREEE (reference sequence). J gave up 4 bases and V 4 bases, and 9 bases lay outside the gene matches. Here the CDR3 DNA reads TGTGCCAGCAGCGTTCCGGAGGGACAGGGGGCATACGAGCAGTACTTC. It translates to CASSVPEGQGAYEQYF.

This chain joins TRBV12-5 and TRBJ1-5; D is undetermined. Germline-derived CDR1 and CDR2 are LGHNT and FRNRAP. The CDR3 runs to 14 residues. Trimming removed 1 base at V and 1 base at J, with 5 bases between. In DNA form, the CDR3 reads TGTGCTAGTGGTTTGGGCGAGAGCAATCAGCCCCAGCATTTT. Its translation is CASGLGESNQPQHF.

This clonotype was seen ten or more times. J is TRBJ2-7 and V is TRBV7-9; TRBD1 matches at 7 bases. Looked up from germline, CDR1 is SEHNR and CDR2 is FQNEAQ (reference sequence). The trim removed 5 bases at V and 4 bases at J, leaving 5 bases unmatched. The CDR3 length is 13 residues. The CDR3 coding sequence is TGTGCCAGCAGCCCCGGGACAGTTTACGAGCAGTACTTC. Translating gives CASSPGTVYEQYF.

This clonotype has a count of ten or more. The gene calls are TRBV28 and TRBJ2-5, with D possibly matching TRBD2 (6 bases). From germline, CDR1 is MDHEN and CDR2 SYDVKM. The CDR3 has 16 amino acids. V lost 2 bases and J lost 4, with 17 bases in between. CDR3 bases: TGTGCCAGCAGTTTAGCGGGGCGGGGTTTGGGAGAGACCCAGTACTTC. As protein: CASSLAGRGLGETQYF.

This clonotype came up many times. V is TRBV7-8 and J is TRBJ2-5; D ambiguous. The V end lost 5 bases, the J end lost 0 bases, and 10 bases lay between the germline ends. The germline V gene encodes CDR1 SGHVS and CDR2 FQNEAQ. The length of the CDR3 is 14 residues. The CDR3 DNA reads as TGTGCCAGCAGCATCAGGATGTACCAAGAGACCCAGTACTTC. It codes for CASSIRMYQETQYF.

The genes are TRBV15 and TRBJ2-7; the match to TRBD2 covers 12 bases. Trimming took 3 bases from V and 3 from J; bases not matched to a gene: 0. CDR1 and CDR2 from the germline V gene are LNHNV and YYDKDF (reference sequence). CDR3 length: 14 amino acids. CDR3 coding DNA: TGTGCCACCAGCAGGGGACTAGCGGGCTACGAGCAGTACTTC. This gives the protein CATSRGLAGYEQYF. The full variable domain, rest sourced from reference TRBV15 and TRBJ2-7, is DAMVIQNPRYQVTQFGKPVTLSCSQTLNHNVMYWYQQKSSQAPKLLFHYYDKDFNNEADTPDNFQSRRPNTSFCFLDIRSPGLGDTAMYLCATSRGLAGYEQYFGPGTRLTVT.

The rearrangement links TRBV12-5 to TRBJ1-1; the D is unclear. This CDR3 comprises 15 residues. Trimming left V 0 bases short and J 3 bases short, with 11 bases between. Germline V gene lookup returns CDR1 LGHNT and CDR2 FRNRAP. In DNA form, the CDR3 reads TGTGCTAGTGGTTTGGTACCTCGGAGGGACACTGAAGCTTTCTTT. Residues: CASGLVPRRDTEAFF.

This clonotype was observed a few times. The chain couples TRBV20-1 to TRBJ2-7; D assignment may be TRBD1 or TRBD2 (5 bases each). The V gene's germline CDR1 is DFQATT and CDR2 SNEGSKA (reference sequence). CDR3 length equals 13 residues. The V and J ends lost 7 bases and 1 base respectively, with 14 bases between them. The CDR3 loop is CSVPRDESYEQYF. The CDR3 nucleotides are TGCAGTGTACCCCGGGACGAATCCTACGAGCAGTACTTC.

This clonotype showed up just a few times. A read error may explain this, as a much larger clone is one base away. Lacking the conserved final phenylalanine or tryptophan, this CDR3 likely reflects a read error. The chain combines TRBV7-3 with TRBJ2-1, with TRBD2 matching 14 bases. The CDR3 contains 15 residues. Trimming took 5 bases from V and 6 from J; bases not matched to a gene: 3. Germline CDR1 and CDR2: SGHTA and FQGTGA. As DNA, the CDR3 is TGTGCCAGCAGCCGACTAGCGGGAGGGGGCAATGAGCAGTTCTTA. Its protein is CASSRLAGGGNEQFL.

The sample holds many counts of this clonotype. The chain carries TRBV20-1 and TRBJ2-3, with 10 nucleotides matching TRBD2. The germline V gene encodes CDR1 DFQATT and CDR2 SNEGSKA (reference sequence). The CDR3 contains 14 residues. After removal of 6 bases from V and 4 bases from J, the junction contained 7 bases not matched to a gene. The CDR3 sequence: CSAISGGRADTQYF. The CDR3 nucleotides read TGCAGTGCCATTAGCGGGGGGCGCGCAGATACGCAGTATTTT.

V usage is TRBV6-5 and J usage is TRBJ2-3, with 7 bases matching TRBD2. The CDR3 covers 17 residues. V trimming: 1 base; J trimming: 0 bases; junction bases outside the gene matches: 7. Germline assignment: CDR1 MNHEY and CDR2 SVGAGI. As DNA, the CDR3 is TGTGCCAGCAGTTACTTGTCTAGCGGTCTTAGCACAGATACGCAGTATTTT. This translates into CASSYLSSGLSTDTQYF.